This record concerns one T cell receptor (beta chain) sequence. Germline V gene sequence: CDR1 SGHRS, CDR2 YFSETQ. With 3 bases removed from V and 3 bases from J, the gap between germline ends came to 13 bases. The CDR3 contains 14 residues. Participants, about 18 to 90 years old, spanned around 25 US areas. This specimen comes from a study of blood T cell repertoires in COVID-19. Overall study context: The origin of the acute and convalescent COVID-19 samples was the United States, Italy and Spain. PBMCs, B-cell-depleted T cells, or T cells were the source of the cDNA or gDNA that made up the material.

Profiling relied on immunoSEQ multiplex PCR, and the TCRdb table lists in-frame clones only, not all of them. This sample yields fewer than 350,000 clones, of which 85% to 90% are seen a single time; approximately 4% belongs to the top ten. Sequencing used PBMCs or T cells enriched from blood (not recorded which). V is TRBV5-1 and J is TRBJ2-7, with D possibly being TRBD1 (6 bases). This clonotype originated in a young woman with acute COVID-19. The CDR3 DNA reads as TGCGCCAGCAGCTCGACAGGCTACAACTACGAGCAGTACTTC. It codes for CASSSTGYNYEQYF.